These T cell receptor beta chains were read from a single sample in a study of blood T cell repertoires in COVID-19. Clones were read by immunoSEQ multiplex PCR, and TCRdb kept only the in-frame ones, dropping some. Counted here are around 160,000 clones, more than 70% occurring once; the ten biggest clones make up around 6.1%. Sequencing was performed on PBMCs or T cells enriched from blood (not recorded which). The receptors stem from a man aged 40-55 years who had recovered from COVID-19. The CDR3 runs from the conserved cysteine through the conserved F or W. A D gene is named only where the DNA matches it firmly. The size of a clone is reported for some rows only, either as once, few or many, or as a class for expanded clones.

D gene	clone size	V gene	J gene	CDR3 protein	CDR3 DNA
TRBD1	-	TRBV11-2	TRBJ2-7	CASSQVPGQGLLEQYF	TGTGCCAGCAGCCAAGTGCCAGGACAGGGTCTACTCGAGCAGTACTTC
-	-	TRBV24-1	TRBJ2-3	CATSESGFYTDTQYF	TGTGCCACCAGTGAGTCCGGGTTCTACACAGATACGCAGTATTTT
TRBD1	large	TRBV7-6	TRBJ2-7	CASSPPGQGSREQYF	TGTGCCAGCAGCCCACCGGGACAGGGGAGTAGGGAGCAGTACTTC
TRBD1	-	TRBV25-1	TRBJ1-1	CASSDDRALNTEAFF	TGTGCCAGCAGTGATGACAGGGCCCTTAACACTGAAGCTTTCTTT
-	-	TRBV6-5	TRBJ2-3	CASSFPSETDTQYF	TGTGCCAGCAGTTTCCCTAGCGAAACAGATACGCAGTATTTT
TRBD2	-	TRBV7-9	TRBJ2-7	CASSSQTSGSRYEQYF	TGTGCCAGCAGCTCCCAGACTAGCGGGTCCCGCTACGAGCAGTACTTC
-	-	TRBV30	TRBJ2-3	CAFWGPDTQYF	TGTGCCTTCTGGGGGCCAGATACGCAGTATTTT
-	once	TRBV24-1	TRBJ2-5	CATSDSRTAASETQYF	TGTGCCACCAGTGATTCGCGTACAGCCGCGTCGGAGACCCAGTACTTC
-	once	TRBV5-5	TRBJ1-2	CASSLARYQGGGYTF	TGTGCCAGCAGCTTGGCCCGTTACCAGGGTGGTGGCTACACCTTC
-	-	TRBV5-6	TRBJ1-5	CASSFRQGNQPQHF	TGTGCCAGCAGCTTCCGACAGGGCAATCAGCCCCAGCATTTT
-	-	TRBV21-1	TRBJ2-2	CASSKADRGDNNTGELFF	TGTGCCAGCAGCAAAGCGGACAGGGGGGATAACAACACCGGGGAGCTGTTTTTT
-	many	TRBV19	TRBJ2-1	CASSIDFRYNEQFF	TGTGCCAGTAGTATAGATTTCCGGTACAATGAGCAGTTCTTC
TRBD2	-	TRBV10-3	TRBJ2-1	CAISESAGLAGGGEQFF	TGTGCCATCAGTGAGTCCGCCGGACTAGCGGGCGGGGGTGAGCAGTTCTTC
TRBD2	-	TRBV2	TRBJ2-1	CASSVLAGTQFF	TGTGCCAGCAGTGTTTTAGCGGGGACGCAGTTCTTC
TRBD1	few	TRBV5-5	TRBJ1-2	CASSVQAGTGGTYGYTF	TGTGCCAGCAGCGTTCAGGCCGGGACAGGGGGGACCTATGGCTACACCTTC
-	-	TRBV6-5	TRBJ1-2	CASSPGGENYGYTF	TGTGCCAGCAGTCCGGGGGGCGAGAACTATGGCTACACCTTC
TRBD2	-	TRBV4-1	TRBJ2-5	CASSQSGGAGEETQYF	TGCGCCAGCAGCCAAAGCGGGGGGGCCGGGGAGGAGACCCAGTACTTC
-	-	TRBV12-3/TRBV12-4	TRBJ1-5	CASSEGGAQPQHF	TGTGCCAGCAGTGAAGGGGGGGCCCAGCCCCAGCATTTT
TRBD1	-	TRBV5-1	TRBJ2-4	CASQGQGLDIQYF	TGCGCCAGCCAAGGACAGGGTTTGGACATTCAGTACTTC
-	-	TRBV28	TRBJ2-2	CASGAPNTGELFF	TGTGCCAGCGGGGCACCTAACACCGGGGAGCTGTTTTTT
-	-	TRBV19	TRBJ1-5	CASSISWSNSNQPQHF	TGTGCCAGTAGTATCTCTTGGAGTAATAGCAATCAGCCCCAGCATTTT
-	few	TRBV12-3/TRBV12-4	TRBJ2-1	CASSFMGHEQFF	TGTGCCAGCAGTTTCATGGGCCATGAGCAGTTCTTC
-	-	TRBV5-1	TRBJ2-3	CASSSAGSTDTQYF	TGCGCCAGCAGCTCGGCCGGGAGCACAGATACGCAGTATTTT
TRBD1	-	TRBV13	TRBJ1-4	CASSAGTGGDEKLFF	TGTGCCAGCAGCGCGGGGACAGGGGGAGATGAAAAACTGTTTTTT
TRBD1	once	TRBV2	TRBJ2-1	CASSDRTGYNEQFF	TGTGCCAGCAGTGACCGGACAGGCTACAATGAGCAGTTCTTC
-	-	TRBV4-2	TRBJ2-2	CASSQDTGGPTGELFF	TGTGCCAGCAGCCAAGATACGGGGGGCCCGACCGGGGAGCTGTTTTTT
TRBD1	-	TRBV7-3	TRBJ1-1	CASSLQGGMGTEAFF	TGTGCCAGCAGCTTACAGGGGGGAATGGGCACTGAAGCTTTCTTT
TRBD2	-	TRBV7-7	TRBJ2-2	CASSSLAGTSSGELFF	TGTGCCAGCAGCTCCCTCGCCGGGACTAGTTCCGGGGAGCTGTTTTTT
-	few	TRBV28	TRBJ2-3	CASSFPGTDTQYF	TGTGCCAGCAGTTTCCCGGGCACAGATACGCAGTATTTT
-	-	TRBV6-5	TRBJ1-2	CASARNDYGYTF	TGTGCCAGCGCCAGGAATGACTATGGCTACACCTTC
-	-	TRBV10-1	TRBJ2-4	CASTGQGGKNIQYF	TGCGCCAGCACGGGTCAGGGAGGCAAAAACATTCAGTACTTC
-	-	TRBV7-2	TRBJ2-1	CASSPDAGTGGLNEQFF	TGTGCCAGCAGCCCAGATGCCGGGACTGGTGGACTAAATGAGCAGTTCTTC
TRBD1	many	TRBV5-1	TRBJ1-2	CASSIGTGADGYTF	TGCGCCAGCAGCATCGGGACAGGGGCGGATGGCTACACCTTC
TRBD2	-	TRBV14	TRBJ2-1	CASSRRSGGAYNEQFF	TGTGCCAGCAGCCGGAGAAGCGGGGGGGCCTACAATGAGCAGTTCTTC
-	-	TRBV7-8	TRBJ1-5	CANSLEGMGPGQPQHF	TGTGCCAACAGCTTAGAGGGGATGGGGCCGGGTCAGCCCCAGCATTTT
-	-	TRBV4-1	TRBJ1-3	CASSQVVPLRNTIYF	TGCGCCAGCAGCCAAGTGGTTCCCCTACGGAACACCATATATTTT
TRBD1	-	TRBV12-5	TRBJ1-1	CASGSGTGHTEAFF	TGTGCTAGTGGTTCCGGGACAGGGCACACTGAAGCTTTCTTT
-	-	TRBV2	TRBJ1-1	CASMLNFAGTATEAFF	TGTGCCAGCATGTTAAACTTCGCGGGGACGGCCACTGAAGCTTTCTTT